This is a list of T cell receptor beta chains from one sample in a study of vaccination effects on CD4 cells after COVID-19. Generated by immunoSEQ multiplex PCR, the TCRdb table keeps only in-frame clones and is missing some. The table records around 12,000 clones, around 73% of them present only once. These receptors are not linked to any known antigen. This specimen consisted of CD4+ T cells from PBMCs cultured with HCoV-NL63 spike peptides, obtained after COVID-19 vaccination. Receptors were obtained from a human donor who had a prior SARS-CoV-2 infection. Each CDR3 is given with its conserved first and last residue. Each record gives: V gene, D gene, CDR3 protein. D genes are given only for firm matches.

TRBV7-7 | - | CASTRSGGLGETQYF
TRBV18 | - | CASSTTERTPLHF
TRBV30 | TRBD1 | CAWSVRDRVNQPQHF
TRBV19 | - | CASRTGNQETQYF
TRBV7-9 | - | CASSPQVPDGTTNEKLFF
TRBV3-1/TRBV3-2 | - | CASSQEYWGSSYEQYF
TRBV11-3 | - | CASSWGRTTNEKLFF
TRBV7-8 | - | CASSLGIAAHQPQHF
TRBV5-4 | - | CASSNATNQPQHF
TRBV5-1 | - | CASSLVGLPPSGANVLTF
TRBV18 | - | CASSATGPDHTEAFF
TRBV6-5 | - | CAGSYGLNSETQYF
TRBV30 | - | CAWIWDGRGHNEQFF
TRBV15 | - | CATNTYLGDTIYF
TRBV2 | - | CASRPTGTRLDF
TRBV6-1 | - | CASSESPQLEAFF
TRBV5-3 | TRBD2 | CARSLGLADNYNEQFF
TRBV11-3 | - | CASSSRAALSYNEQFF
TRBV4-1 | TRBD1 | CASSDEDRRGEKLFF
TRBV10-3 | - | CAISELGQPTSGANVLTF
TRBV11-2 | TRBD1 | CASRFGQGALRSPLHF
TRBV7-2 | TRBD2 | CASSTMPGLASEQYF
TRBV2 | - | CASSVGGIHTDTQYF
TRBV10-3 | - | CAISSKTGDWSDTEAFF
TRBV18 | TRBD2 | CASSPWASGSSGANVLTF
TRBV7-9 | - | CASSRRVGADTQYF
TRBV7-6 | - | CASSRDSPLHF
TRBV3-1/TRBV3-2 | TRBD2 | CASSQTSGGFHEQFF
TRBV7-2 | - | CASSLSSVGVGNEQFF
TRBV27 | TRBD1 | CASSLGGQGGYIQYF
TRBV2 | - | CASSRQGMGRGINNEQFF
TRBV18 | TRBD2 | CASSPVISGSGYEQYF
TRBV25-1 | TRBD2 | CASSARTSGGGEQFF
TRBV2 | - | CASREVANTGELFF
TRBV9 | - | CASSVDVQGNSPLHF
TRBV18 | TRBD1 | CASSPGQGEEAFF